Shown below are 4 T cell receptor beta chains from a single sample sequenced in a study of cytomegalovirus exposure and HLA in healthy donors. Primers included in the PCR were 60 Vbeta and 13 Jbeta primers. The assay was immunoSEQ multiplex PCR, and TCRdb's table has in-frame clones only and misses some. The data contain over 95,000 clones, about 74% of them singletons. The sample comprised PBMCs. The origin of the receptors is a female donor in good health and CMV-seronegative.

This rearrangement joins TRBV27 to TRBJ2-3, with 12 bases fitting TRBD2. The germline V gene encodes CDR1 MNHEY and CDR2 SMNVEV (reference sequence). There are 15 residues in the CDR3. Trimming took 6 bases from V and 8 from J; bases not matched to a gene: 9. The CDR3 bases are TGTGCCAGCAGCGACCTAGCGGGGGGGTTGGGTACGCAGTATTTT. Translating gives CASSDLAGGLGTQYF.

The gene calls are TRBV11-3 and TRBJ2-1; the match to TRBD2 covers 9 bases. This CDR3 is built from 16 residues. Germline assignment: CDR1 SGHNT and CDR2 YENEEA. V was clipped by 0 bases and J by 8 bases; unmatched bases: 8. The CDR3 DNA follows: TGTGCCAGCAGCTTAGAAGGCGGGGGGGGTTCATATGAGCAGTTCTTC. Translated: CASSLEGGGGSYEQFF.

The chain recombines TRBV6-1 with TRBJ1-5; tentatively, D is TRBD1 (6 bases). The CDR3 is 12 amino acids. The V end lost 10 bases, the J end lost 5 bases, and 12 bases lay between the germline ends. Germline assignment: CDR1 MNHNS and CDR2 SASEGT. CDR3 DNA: TGTGCCACCGCGGACAGATATCAGCCCCAGCATTTT. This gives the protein CATADRYQPQHF.

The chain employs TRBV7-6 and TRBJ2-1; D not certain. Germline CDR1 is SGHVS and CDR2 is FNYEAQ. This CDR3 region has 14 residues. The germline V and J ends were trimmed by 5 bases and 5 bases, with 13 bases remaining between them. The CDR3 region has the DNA TGTGCCAGCAGCCAGATGGCCTTAAACAATGAGCAGTTCTTC. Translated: CASSQMALNNEQFF.